What follows are 19 T cell receptor beta chains derived from one specimen sequenced in a study of cytotoxic CD8 clonotypes in ibrutinib-treated CLL. Assay used: immunoSEQ multiplex PCR; TCRdb lists only in-frame clones, some missing. The data hold approximately 150,000 clones, with approximately 80% observed a single time. This sample comprised PBMCs, obtained after 12 months of ibrutinib treatment. These receptors were taken from a human donor with chronic lymphocytic leukemia.

The V gene is TRBV29-1, the J gene TRBJ2-5, with D tentatively TRBD1 or TRBD2 (6 bases each). The CDR3 covers 14 residues. Germline CDR1 is SQVTM and CDR2 is ANQGSEA. The V gene lost 0 bases and the J gene lost 5 bases, with 13 bases spanning the gap. The CDR3 region is CSVEDPGARETQYF. The CDR3 nucleotides read TGCAGCGTTGAAGATCCGGGGGCAAGGGAGACCCAGTACTTC.

The V gene is TRBV5-1, the J gene TRBJ1-2; D gene unclear. Looked up from germline, CDR1 is SGHRS and CDR2 is YFSETQ. The CDR3 has 16 amino acids. V lost 0 bases and J 4 bases, leaving 16 bases between the germline ends. The CDR3 nucleotides are TGCGCCAGCAGCTTGGCCGGTTTCAGAGAAGCCTATGGCTACACCTTC. It codes for CASSLAGFREAYGYTF.

This clone was detected only a few times. The V call is TRBV7-3, the J call TRBJ1-2; a possible D gene is TRBD1 (5 bases). The germline V gene has CDR1 SGHTA and CDR2 FQGTGA. Trimming cost V 2 bases and J 8 bases, with 12 bases left between them. The CDR3 is made up of 13 amino acids. The CDR3 reads CASSLYGGGGYTF. The DNA of the CDR3 is TGTGCCAGCAGCTTATACGGGGGTGGCGGCTACACCTTC.

This clone was counted between two and nine times. J is TRBJ1-5 and V is TRBV6-1; D is uncertain. This CDR3 spans 15 amino acids. V lost 0 bases and J 6 bases, leaving 12 bases between the germline ends. CDR1 MNHNS and CDR2 SASEGT come from the germline V gene. The CDR3: CASSEAHAWGQPQHF. CDR3 nucleotides: TGTGCCAGCAGTGAAGCGCATGCGTGGGGTCAGCCCCAGCATTTT.

The chain joins TRBV18 to TRBJ1-4, with TRBD1 identical over 8 bases. The length of the CDR3 is 15 residues. V shed 1 base and J 5 bases; nucleotides not matched to a gene: 3. Germline-derived CDR1 and CDR2 are KGHSH and LQKENI. In DNA form, the CDR3 reads TGTGCCAGCTCACCACGTACAGGGGGAAATGAAAAACTGTTTTTT. It yields the protein CASSPRTGGNEKLFF.

The chain has TRBV28 and TRBJ2-7, with 7 nucleotides matching TRBD2. The CDR3 is 14 residues long. V was pared by 7 bases and J by 0 bases, with 6 bases of the junction left unmatched. Per germline, CDR1 MDHEN and CDR2 SYDVKM. As DNA, the CDR3 is TGTGCCAGCACACTGGGAGGGTTCTCCTACGAGCAGTACTTC. This sequence encodes CASTLGGFSYEQYF.

The chain joins TRBV9 to TRBJ1-3; D is uncertain. Between the trimmed V and J ends, which lost 8 bases and 9 bases, there was a span of 9 bases. The CDR3 totals 10 residues. Germline loops: CDR1 SGDLS, CDR2 YYNGEE. CDR3: CARPLGTIYF. Here the CDR3 DNA reads TGTGCCAGGCCTCTGGGCACCATATATTTT.

The chain uses TRBV10-3 and TRBJ2-5, with D uncertain. From germline, CDR1 is ENHRY and CDR2 SYGVKD. This CDR3 has 15 amino acids. The ends were cut back, 0 bases at V and 8 bases at J, with 16 bases in the middle. As DNA, the CDR3 is TGTGCCATCAGTGAGTCCGCAAGTCCAAGAGAAACCCAGTACTTC. Amino acid sequence: CAISESASPRETQYF.

This chain joins TRBV9 and TRBJ2-1, with TRBD2 matching over 8 bases. Germline loops: CDR1 SGDLS, CDR2 YYNGEE. The J segment lost 6 bases and the V segment lost 2 bases, leaving 7 bases of the junction unmatched. The CDR3 runs 15 residues. This CDR3 is CASSVDSGSFNEQFF. The DNA of the CDR3 is TGTGCCAGCAGCGTTGACAGCGGGAGCTTCAATGAGCAGTTCTTC.

This chain connects TRBV15 to TRBJ1-6; D not resolved. The V end lost 1 base, the J end lost 8 bases, and 9 bases lay between the germline ends. CDR1 LNHNV and CDR2 YYDKDF come from the germline V gene (reference sequence). The length of the CDR3 is 14 residues. For the CDR3, the DNA is TGTGCCACCAGCAGAGGGGATTCTTATTCACCCCTCCACTTT. It yields the protein CATSRGDSYSPLHF.

J is TRBJ2-3 and V is TRBV4-3, with D perhaps matching TRBD1 (5 bases). The CDR3 runs 15 residues. Trimming cost V 0 bases and J 3 bases, with 10 bases left between them. Germline-derived CDR1 and CDR2 are LGHNA and YSLEER. The CDR3: CASSQEGLGTDTQYF. The DNA of the CDR3 is TGCGCCAGCAGCCAAGAGGGGCTTGGGACAGATACGCAGTATTTT.

This clone was detected a few times. The genes are TRBV9 and TRBJ2-2; possibly TRBD2 for D (7 bases). Germline lookup yields CDR1 SGDLS and CDR2 YYNGEE. V was shortened by 0 bases and J by 5 bases, with 11 bases between the two germline ends. This CDR3 is built from 15 residues. The CDR3 protein is CASSVEGGGTGELFF. The CDR3 DNA follows: TGTGCCAGCAGCGTAGAGGGAGGGGGTACCGGGGAGCTGTTTTTT.

On this clone itself: A much more abundant neighbour one base away suggests this may be a read error. This chain links TRBV5-6 with TRBJ2-7; TRBD1 is a possible D gene (6 bases). Between the trimmed V and J ends, which lost 3 bases and 5 bases, there was a span of 6 bases. Germline V gene lookup returns CDR1 SGHDT and CDR2 YYEEEE. The CDR3 covers 11 residues. CDR3 loop: CASSYRDEQYF. Written as DNA, the CDR3 is TGTGCCAGCAGCTACAGGGACGAGCAGTACTTC.

For the CDR3, the DNA is TGCGCCAGCAGCCAAGAAGCGTCAGAAACAACCTACGAGCAGTACTTC. Translated: CASSQEASETTYEQYF. The chain combines TRBV4-1 with TRBJ2-7, with no clear D. Trimming shortened V by 0 bases and J by 2 bases, and 14 bases separated the two germline ends. CDR1 and CDR2 from the germline V gene are MGHRA and YSYEKL. The length of the CDR3 is 16 residues.

The chain recombines TRBV6-1 with TRBJ2-7; D ambiguous. Germline V gene lookup returns CDR1 MNHNS and CDR2 SASEGT. The CDR3 is 14 residues long. The V end was cut by 7 bases, the J end by 6 bases, with 19 bases between. CDR3 sequence: CASTGGRLHAEQYF. The CDR3 DNA reads TGTGCCAGCACTGGTGGACGGCTCCACGCCGAGCAGTACTTC.

J is TRBJ2-2 and V is TRBV2; D is ambiguous. V was clipped by 4 bases and J by 10 bases, with 7 bases between them. The CDR3 is 11 residues long. Per the germline V gene, CDR1 is SNHLY and CDR2 is FYNNEI. This chain's CDR3 is CASSVGEELFF. Here the CDR3 DNA reads TGTGCCAGCAGTGTAGGAGAGGAGCTGTTTTTT.

The chain links TRBV2 to TRBJ2-3; a weak D match, TRBD2 (6 bases). The V end was cut by 7 bases, the J end by 6 bases, with 11 bases between. The germline V gene has CDR1 SNHLY and CDR2 FYNNEI. CDR3 length: 12 amino acids. The CDR3 loop is CASNQGRDTQYF. CDR3 nucleotide sequence: TGTGCCAGCAACCAAGGGAGGGATACGCAGTATTTT.

This chain links TRBV19 with TRBJ2-1; TRBD2 might be the D (5 bases). Trimming cost V 6 bases and J 4 bases, with 10 bases left between them. The germline V gene has CDR1 LNHDA and CDR2 SQIVND (reference sequence). The CDR3 consists of 13 residues. CDR3 sequence (DNA): TGTGCCAGTAGCGCAGCGGATTACAATGAGCAGTTCTTC. Residues: CASSAADYNEQFF. The full variable domain, rest sourced from reference TRBV19 and TRBJ2-1, is DGGITQSPKYLFRKEGQNVTLSCEQNLNHDAMYWYRQDPGQGLRLIYYSQIVNDFQKGDIAEGYSVSREKKESFPLTVTSAQKNPTAFYLCASSAADYNEQFFGPGTRLTVL.

The rearrangement joins TRBV9 to TRBJ2-7; D may correspond to TRBD1 or TRBD2 (5 bases each). The CDR3 spans 15 residues. The germline CDR1 and CDR2 sequences are SGDLS and YYNGEE. Deletions cut 0 bases from V and 3 bases from J, with 13 bases between. The CDR3 DNA reads as TGTGCCAGCAGCGTAGGGGGGTACTATGACTACGAGCAGTACTTC. Amino acid sequence: CASSVGGYYDYEQYF.